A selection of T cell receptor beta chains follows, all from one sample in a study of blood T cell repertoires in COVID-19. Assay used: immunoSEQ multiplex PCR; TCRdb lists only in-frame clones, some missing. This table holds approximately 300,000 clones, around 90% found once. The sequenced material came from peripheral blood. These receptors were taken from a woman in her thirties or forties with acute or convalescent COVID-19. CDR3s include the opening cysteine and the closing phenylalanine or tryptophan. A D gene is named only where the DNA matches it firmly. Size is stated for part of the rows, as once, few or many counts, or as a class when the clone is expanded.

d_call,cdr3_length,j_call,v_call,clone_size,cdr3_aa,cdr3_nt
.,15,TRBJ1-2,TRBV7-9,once,CASSLGQGYNYGYTF,TGTGCCAGCAGCTTAGGGCAGGGGTATAACTATGGCTACACCTTC
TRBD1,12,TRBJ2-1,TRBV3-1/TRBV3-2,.,CASSQGRDREFF,TGTGCCAGCAGCCAAGGCAGGGACAGGGAGTTCTTC
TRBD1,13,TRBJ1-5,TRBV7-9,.,CASRGQGNQPQHF,TGTGCCAGCCGCGGACAGGGGAATCAGCCCCAGCATTTT
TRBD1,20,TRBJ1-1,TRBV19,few,CASSPRGGGRSIPSNTEAFF,TGTGCCAGTAGTCCCAGAGGAGGGGGCCGGTCTATCCCCTCGAACACTGAAGCTTTCTTT
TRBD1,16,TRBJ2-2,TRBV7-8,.,CASSPTGPSNTGELFF,TGTGCCAGCAGCCCGACAGGGCCCTCGAACACCGGGGAGCTGTTTTTT
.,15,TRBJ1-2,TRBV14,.,CASSPVRGGNHGYTF,TGTGCCAGCAGCCCGGTTAGGGGGGGTAATCATGGCTACACCTTC
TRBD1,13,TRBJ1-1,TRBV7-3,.,CASSLDRATEAFF,TGTGCCAGCAGCTTAGACAGGGCCACTGAAGCTTTCTTT
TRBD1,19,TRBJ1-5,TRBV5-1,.,CASSLSPGGRGRSNQPQHF,TGCGCCAGCAGCTTGAGCCCCGGGGGCAGGGGGCGAAGCAATCAGCCCCAGCATTTT
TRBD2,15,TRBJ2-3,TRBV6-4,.,CASSAGLEETDTQYF,TGTGCCAGCAGTGCGGGACTAGAAGAGACAGATACGCAGTATTTT
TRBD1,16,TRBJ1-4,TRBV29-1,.,CSVWQTGKATNEKLFF,TGCAGCGTCTGGCAGACAGGGAAAGCAACTAATGAAAAACTGTTTTTT
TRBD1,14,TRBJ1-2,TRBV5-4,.,CASRPGQDIYGYTF,TGTGCCAGCAGACCTGGACAGGACATCTATGGCTACACCTTC
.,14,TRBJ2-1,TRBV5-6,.,CASSTRRGYNEQFF,TGTGCCAGCAGCACTCGACGGGGGTACAATGAGCAGTTCTTC
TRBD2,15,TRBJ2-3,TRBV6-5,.,CASRKTGLAGYTQYF,TGTGCCAGCAGAAAAACGGGACTAGCGGGCTATACGCAGTATTTT
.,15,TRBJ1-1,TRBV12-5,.,CASGLTRAGTAEAFF,TGTGCTAGTGGTTTGACACGGGCGGGAACGGCTGAAGCTTTCTTT
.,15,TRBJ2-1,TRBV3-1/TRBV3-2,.,CASSQVRTPYNEQFF,TGTGCCAGCAGCCAAGTTCGGACTCCTTACAATGAGCAGTTCTTC
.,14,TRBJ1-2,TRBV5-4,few,CASSSPTGYYGYTF,TGTGCCAGCAGCTCCCCTACAGGGTACTATGGCTACACCTTC
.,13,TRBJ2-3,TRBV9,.,CASSVVRGDTQYF,TGTGCCAGCAGCGTAGTCAGGGGAGATACGCAGTATTTT
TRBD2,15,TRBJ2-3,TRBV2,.,CASLRLAESTDTQYF,TGTGCCAGTCTTCGACTAGCGGAGAGCACAGATACGCAGTATTTT
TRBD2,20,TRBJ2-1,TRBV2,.,CASNPLITLAGDSSYNEQFF,TGTGCCAGCAATCCCCTTATAACGCTAGCGGGGGACAGCTCCTACAATGAGCAGTTCTTC
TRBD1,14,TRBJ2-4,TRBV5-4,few,CASSLQGPLDIQYF,TGTGCCAGCAGCTTACAGGGGCCCTTGGACATTCAGTACTTC
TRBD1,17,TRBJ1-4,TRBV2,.,CASSAGQGPATNEKLFF,TGTGCCAGCAGCGCCGGACAGGGGCCAGCAACTAATGAAAAACTGTTTTTT
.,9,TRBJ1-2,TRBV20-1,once,CSVNYGYTF,TGCAGTGTAAACTATGGCTACACCTTC
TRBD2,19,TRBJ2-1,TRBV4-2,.,CASSLTTGPSGGAYNEQFF,TGTGCCAGCAGCCTAACCACCGGCCCTAGCGGGGGGGCCTACAATGAGCAGTTCTTC
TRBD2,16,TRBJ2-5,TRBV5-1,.,CASSLGRGGARETQYF,TGCGCCAGCAGCTTGGGTCGCGGGGGGGCCCGAGAGACCCAGTACTTC
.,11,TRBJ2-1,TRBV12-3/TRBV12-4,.,CASSLGAEQFF,TGTGCCAGCAGTTTAGGGGCTGAGCAGTTCTTC
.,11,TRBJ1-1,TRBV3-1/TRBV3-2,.,CASSNGGGAFF,TGTGCCAGCAGCAACGGGGGAGGCGCTTTCTTT
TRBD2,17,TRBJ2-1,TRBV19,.,CASSPQNLAGITNEQFF,TGTGCCAGTAGTCCCCAGAACCTAGCGGGGATTACCAATGAGCAGTTCTTC
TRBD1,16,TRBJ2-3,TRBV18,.,CASSPETGGPTDTQYF,TGTGCCAGCTCACCCGAGACAGGGGGCCCCACAGATACGCAGTATTTT
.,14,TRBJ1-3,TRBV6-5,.,CASSYSRGGNTIYF,TGTGCCAGCAGTTACTCACGGGGAGGAAACACCATATATTTT
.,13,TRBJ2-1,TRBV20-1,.,CSASRQSGNEQFF,TGCAGTGCTAGTCGGCAGTCGGGCAATGAGCAGTTCTTC
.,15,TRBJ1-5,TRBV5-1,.,CASSLDGGSNQPQHF,TGCGCCAGCAGCTTGGACGGGGGGAGCAATCAGCCCCAGCATTTT
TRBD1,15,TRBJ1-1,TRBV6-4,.,CASSGINRGRVEAFF,TGTGCCAGCAGTGGCATAAACAGGGGTCGGGTCGAAGCTTTCTTT
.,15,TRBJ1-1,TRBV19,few,CASSIFAGGDTEAFF,TGTGCCAGTAGTATTTTCGCCGGAGGGGACACTGAAGCTTTCTTT
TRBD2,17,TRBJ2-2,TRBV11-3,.,CASSLDSRGGNTGELFF,TGTGCCAGCAGCTTAGATTCTCGCGGGGGTAACACCGGGGAGCTGTTTTTT
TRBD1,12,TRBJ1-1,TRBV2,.,CASSSATGMAFF,TGTGCCAGCAGTTCCGCGACAGGGATGGCTTTCTTT
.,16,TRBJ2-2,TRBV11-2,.,CASSPRRTTPTGELFF,TGTGCCAGCAGCCCTCGACGGACTACCCCAACCGGGGAGCTGTTTTTT
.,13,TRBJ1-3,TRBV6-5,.,CASRQGSGNTIYF,TGTGCCAGCAGACAGGGTTCTGGAAACACCATATATTTT